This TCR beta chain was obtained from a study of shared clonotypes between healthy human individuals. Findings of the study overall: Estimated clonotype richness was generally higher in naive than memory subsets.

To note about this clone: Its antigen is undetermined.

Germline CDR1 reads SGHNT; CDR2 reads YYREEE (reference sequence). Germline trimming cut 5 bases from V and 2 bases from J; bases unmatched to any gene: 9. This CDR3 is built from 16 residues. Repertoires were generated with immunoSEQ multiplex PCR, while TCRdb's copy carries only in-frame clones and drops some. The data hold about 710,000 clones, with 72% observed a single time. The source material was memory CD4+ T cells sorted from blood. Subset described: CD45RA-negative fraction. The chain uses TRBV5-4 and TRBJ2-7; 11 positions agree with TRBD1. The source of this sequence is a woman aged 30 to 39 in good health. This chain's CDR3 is CASSTTGTGGPYEQYF. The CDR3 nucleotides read TGTGCCAGCAGTACCACCGGGACAGGGGGACCCTACGAGCAGTACTTC.